The clone carrying this T cell receptor (beta chain) was observed a handful of times. The antigen is not known. The TCR cDNA carried a universal primer site and UMIs from 5'RACE template switching. TCRdb used MiXCR to reprocess the 5' RACE reads, holding one entry per CDR3 protein. Here the sample spans fewer than 400,000 distinct CDR3 sequences, about 11% being singletons. The entry originates in a study of T cells after yellow fever vaccination. The V and J ends lost 0 bases and 5 bases respectively, with 13 bases between them. Germline V gene lookup returns CDR1 LGHNA and CDR2 YSLEER. This CDR3 is 15 amino acids long. Points from the study as a whole: The study re-detected most primary-vaccination clones after the booster (96% CD4, almost 90% CD8).

The genes are TRBV4-3 and TRBJ2-5; D is ambiguous. Sequencing was performed on CD4+ T cells sorted from PBMCs, taken 45 days after the yellow fever booster vaccination. The TCR comes from a man between 18 and 29 years old who received the YFV17D yellow fever vaccine. CDR3 loop: CASSQDLLIRETQYF. The CDR3 coding sequence is TGCGCCAGCAGCCAAGATCTATTAATTCGGGAGACCCAGTACTTC.